This is a list of T cell receptor beta chains from one sample in a study of CD8 T cells in ankylosing spondylitis. MiXCR, run by TCRdb on the 5' RACE reads, gives a single entry per CDR3 protein. The table includes fewer than 750,000 distinct CDR3 sequences, over 15% detected once. Sequences were obtained from blood, either unsorted or a sorted T cell fraction (not recorded which). These receptors all stem from a male donor with ankylosing spondylitis. CDR3s include the opening cysteine and the closing phenylalanine or tryptophan. A D gene is named only where the DNA matches it firmly. Clone size is shown for a subset of rows, as once, few, many or a class of expanded clone.

cdr3_aa: CATTDGVRTDTQYF; cdr3_nt: TGTGCCACCACGGATGGGGTCCGCACAGATACGCAGTATTTT; v_call: TRBV24-1; clone_size: .; j_call: TRBJ2-3; d_call: .
cdr3_aa: CASSSLTTLHEQFF; cdr3_nt: TGTGCCAGCAGCTCCCTTACGACCTTGCATGAGCAGTTCTTC; v_call: TRBV7-9; clone_size: .; j_call: TRBJ2-1; d_call: .
cdr3_aa: CASSTRGLHGETQYF; cdr3_nt: TGTGCCAGCAGCACCCGCGGGCTCCACGGGGAGACCCAGTACTTC; v_call: TRBV7-2; clone_size: few; j_call: TRBJ2-5; d_call: .
cdr3_aa: CASSQGFGRNNEQFF; cdr3_nt: TGCGCCAGCAGCCAAGGTTTCGGGCGCAACAATGAGCAGTTCTTC; v_call: TRBV4-3; clone_size: few; j_call: TRBJ2-1; d_call: .
cdr3_aa: CASRAGGNTEVFF; cdr3_nt: TGCGCCAGCAGGGCGGGGGGGAACACTGAAGTTTTCTTT; v_call: TRBV5-1; clone_size: once; j_call: TRBJ1-1; d_call: .
cdr3_aa: CASSYEAGVKYNEQFF; cdr3_nt: TGTGCCAGCAGCTACGAAGCGGGGGTAAAGTACAATGAGCAGTTCTTC; v_call: TRBV7-9; clone_size: .; j_call: TRBJ2-1; d_call: TRBD2
cdr3_aa: CATSRDQGSYGYTF; cdr3_nt: TGTGCCACCAGCAGAGATCAGGGGAGCTATGGCTACACCTTC; v_call: TRBV15; clone_size: few; j_call: TRBJ1-2; d_call: .
cdr3_aa: CASSPVDTLDASTDTQYF; cdr3_nt: TGTGCCAGCTCACCAGTAGATACCCTGGACGCTAGCACAGATACGCAGTATTTT; v_call: TRBV18; clone_size: .; j_call: TRBJ2-3; d_call: .
cdr3_aa: CASSKPRESSYNEQFF; cdr3_nt: TGTGCCAGCAGTAAGCCTAGGGAAAGCTCCTACAATGAGCAGTTCTTC; v_call: TRBV6-1; clone_size: .; j_call: TRBJ2-1; d_call: .
cdr3_aa: CASSRAGWGLAGVGNEQFF; cdr3_nt: TGTGCCAGCAGTCGTGCGGGGTGGGGACTAGCGGGAGTCGGAAATGAGCAGTTCTTC; v_call: TRBV11-2; clone_size: .; j_call: TRBJ2-1; d_call: TRBD2